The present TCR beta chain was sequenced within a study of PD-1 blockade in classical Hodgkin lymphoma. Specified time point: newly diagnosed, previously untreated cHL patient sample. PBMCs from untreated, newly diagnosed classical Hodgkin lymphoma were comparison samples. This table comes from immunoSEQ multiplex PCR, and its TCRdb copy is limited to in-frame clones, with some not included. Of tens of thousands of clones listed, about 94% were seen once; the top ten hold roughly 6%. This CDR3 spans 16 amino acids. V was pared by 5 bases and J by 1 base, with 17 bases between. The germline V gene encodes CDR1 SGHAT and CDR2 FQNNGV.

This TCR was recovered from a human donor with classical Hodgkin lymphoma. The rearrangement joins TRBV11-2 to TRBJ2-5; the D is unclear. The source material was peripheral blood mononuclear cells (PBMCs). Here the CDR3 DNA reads TGTGCCAGCAGCCCCAGGACGGCGGCCCCCCAAGAGACCCAGTACTTC. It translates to CASSPRTAAPQETQYF.